A selection of T cell receptor beta chains follows, all from one sample in a study of T cell responses to AZD1222 COVID-19 vaccine. The repertoire was sequenced with immunoSEQ multiplex PCR; TCRdb's copy has only in-frame clones and lacks some. The sample has around 100,000 clones, over 75% seen once; the top ten hold around 8.7%. Sequencing used peripheral blood, obtained on day 0 of AZD1222 vaccination. Receptors were obtained from an adult in good health. CDR3s include the opening cysteine and the closing phenylalanine or tryptophan. The D gene is left open where the match is weak. Where a row states a size, it is once, few, many or the class of an expanded clone; other rows omit it.

.	TRBV6-1	TRBJ2-1	.	CASTDRAFRAINEQFF	TGTGCCAGCACTGACCGTGCGTTCCGAGCCATCAATGAGCAGTTCTTC
.	TRBV20-1	TRBJ1-6	.	CSASNRDKYNSPLHF	TGCAGTGCTAGTAACAGGGACAAGTATAATTCACCCCTCCACTTT
.	TRBV6-5	TRBJ2-7	.	CASSSPLGQSYEQYF	TGTGCCAGCAGTTCCCCATTAGGGCAATCCTACGAGCAGTACTTC
.	TRBV19	TRBJ2-7	.	CASTSFQISYEQYF	TGTGCCAGTACGTCATTTCAGATCTCCTACGAGCAGTACTTC
TRBD1	TRBV28	TRBJ1-2	few	CASSLGGTGSDGYTF	TGTGCCAGCAGTTTAGGAGGGACAGGGTCCGATGGCTACACCTTC
.	TRBV24-1	TRBJ1-2	.	CATSAPQVGPYGYTF	TGTGCCACCAGTGCCCCCCAAGTAGGACCCTATGGCTACACCTTC
TRBD2	TRBV5-1	TRBJ2-2	.	CASSFGLAGTNTGELFF	TGCGCCAGCAGCTTTGGACTAGCGGGAACGAACACCGGGGAGCTGTTTTTT
.	TRBV7-9	TRBJ2-5	.	CASSARTDQETQYF	TGTGCCAGCAGCGCTCGGACGGACCAAGAGACCCAGTACTTC
.	TRBV2	TRBJ2-1	.	CASSNRVRSDEQFF	TGTGCCAGCAGTAACAGGGTGCGGTCGGATGAGCAGTTCTTC
.	TRBV27	TRBJ2-1	.	CASSFSGINEQFF	TGTGCCAGCAGTTTTAGTGGTATCAATGAGCAGTTCTTC
.	TRBV4-3	TRBJ1-2	.	CASSLKGGLYGYTF	TGCGCCAGCAGCCTCAAGGGCGGGCTTTATGGCTACACCTTC
.	TRBV6-5	TRBJ2-3	.	CASRTRGVGDTQYF	TGTGCCAGCAGAACGAGAGGGGTGGGGGATACGCAGTATTTT
TRBD1	TRBV29-1	TRBJ2-2	once	CSVSRTGDTGELFF	TGCAGCGTTTCGCGGACAGGGGACACCGGGGAGCTGTTTTTT
.	TRBV21-1	TRBJ2-7	.	CASSKDTGSSYEQYF	TGTGCCAGCAGCAAAGACACAGGGAGCTCCTACGAGCAGTACTTC
TRBD1	TRBV27	TRBJ1-5	.	CASSKRTGGSNQPQHF	TGTGCCAGCAGTAAGAGGACAGGTGGGAGCAATCAGCCCCAGCATTTT
.	TRBV24-1	TRBJ2-5	.	CATSDSMGIGTQYF	TGTGCCACCAGTGATTCGATGGGAATCGGGACCCAGTACTTC
.	TRBV9	TRBJ1-1	.	CASSVSPTPLNTEAFF	TGTGCCAGCAGCGTTTCTCCGACACCCCTGAACACTGAAGCTTTCTTT
TRBD2	TRBV27	TRBJ2-1	few	CASSRTSGYNEQFF	TGTGCCAGCAGCCGGACTAGCGGCTACAATGAGCAGTTCTTC
.	TRBV18	TRBJ1-1	.	CASSPLSGGGQNTEAFF	TGTGCCAGCTCACCACTTTCCGGCGGGGGCCAAAACACTGAAGCTTTCTTT
TRBD2	TRBV10-1	TRBJ2-7	.	CASSDPRAGDSDEQYF	TGCGCCAGCAGTGATCCGCGCGCGGGAGACAGCGACGAGCAGTACTTC
.	TRBV6-5	TRBJ1-1	.	CASRHYTGNTEAFF	TGTGCCAGCAGACACTATACAGGGAACACTGAAGCTTTCTTT
.	TRBV18	TRBJ1-1	.	CASSPPGRNTEAFF	TGTGCCAGCTCACCGCCGGGACGTAACACTGAAGCTTTCTTT
TRBD1	TRBV7-2	TRBJ1-4	once	CASSPGDRTNEKLFF	TGTGCCAGCAGCCCTGGGGACAGAACTAATGAAAAACTGTTTTTT
TRBD1	TRBV5-1	TRBJ2-7	.	CASSFGTGGTYEQYF	TGCGCCAGCAGCTTCGGGACAGGGGGCACCTACGAGCAGTACTTC
.	TRBV12-3/TRBV12-4	TRBJ1-1	.	CASFHLNTEAFF	TGTGCCAGTTTCCACCTCAACACTGAAGCTTTCTTT
.	TRBV14	TRBJ2-7	.	CASSQDLGTYEQYF	TGTGCCAGCAGCCAAGATCTCGGCACGTACGAGCAGTACTTC
.	TRBV4-1	TRBJ2-7	.	CASSQEPREAHYEQYF	TGCGCCAGCAGCCAAGAACCCCGCGAAGCTCACTACGAGCAGTACTTC